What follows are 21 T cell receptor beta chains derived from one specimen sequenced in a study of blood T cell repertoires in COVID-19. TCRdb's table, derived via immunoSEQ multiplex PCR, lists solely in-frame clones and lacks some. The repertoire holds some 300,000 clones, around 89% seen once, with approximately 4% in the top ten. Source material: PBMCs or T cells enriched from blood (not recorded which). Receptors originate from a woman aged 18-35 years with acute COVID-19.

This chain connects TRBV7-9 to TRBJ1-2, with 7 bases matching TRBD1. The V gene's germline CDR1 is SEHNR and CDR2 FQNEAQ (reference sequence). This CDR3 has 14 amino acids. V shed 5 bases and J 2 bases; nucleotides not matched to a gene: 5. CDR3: CASSTRDSNYGYTF. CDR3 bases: TGTGCCAGCAGCACCCGGGACAGCAACTATGGCTACACCTTC.

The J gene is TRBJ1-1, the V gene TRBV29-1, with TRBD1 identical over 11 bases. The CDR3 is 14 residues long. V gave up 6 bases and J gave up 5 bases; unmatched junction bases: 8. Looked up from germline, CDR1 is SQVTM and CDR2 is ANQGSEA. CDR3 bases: TGCAGCGTGCGGACAGGGGGCGTCTGGACTGAAGCTTTCTTT. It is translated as CSVRTGGVWTEAFF.

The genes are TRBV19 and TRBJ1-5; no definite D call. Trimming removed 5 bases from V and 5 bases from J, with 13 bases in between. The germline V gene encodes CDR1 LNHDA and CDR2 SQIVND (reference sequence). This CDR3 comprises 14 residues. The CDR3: CASSPGAGYQPQHF. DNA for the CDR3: TGTGCCAGTAGTCCCGGAGCGGGCTATCAGCCCCAGCATTTT.

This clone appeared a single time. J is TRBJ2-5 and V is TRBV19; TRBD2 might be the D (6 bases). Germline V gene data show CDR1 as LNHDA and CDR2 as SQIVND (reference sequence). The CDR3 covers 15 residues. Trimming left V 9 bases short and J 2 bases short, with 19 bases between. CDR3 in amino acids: CASRPTRGSQETQYF. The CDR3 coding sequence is TGTGCCAGCCGGCCCACACGGGGGAGTCAAGAGACCCAGTACTTC.

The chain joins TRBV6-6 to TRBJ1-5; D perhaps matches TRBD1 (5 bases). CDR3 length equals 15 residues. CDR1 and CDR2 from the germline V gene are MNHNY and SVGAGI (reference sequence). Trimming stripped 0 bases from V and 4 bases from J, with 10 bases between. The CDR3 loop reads CASSYSGAWNQPQHF. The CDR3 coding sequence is TGTGCCAGCAGTTACTCTGGGGCATGGAATCAGCCCCAGCATTTT.

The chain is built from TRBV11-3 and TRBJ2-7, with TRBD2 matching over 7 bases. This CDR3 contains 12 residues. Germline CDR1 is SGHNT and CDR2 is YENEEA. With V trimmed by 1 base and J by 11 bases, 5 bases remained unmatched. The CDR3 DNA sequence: TGTGCCAGCAGCTTAGTACAAGCGGGAAAGTACTTC. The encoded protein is CASSLVQAGKYF.

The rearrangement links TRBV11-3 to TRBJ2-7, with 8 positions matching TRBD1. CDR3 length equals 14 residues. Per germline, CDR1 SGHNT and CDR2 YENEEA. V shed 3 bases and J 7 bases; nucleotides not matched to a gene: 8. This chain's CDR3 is CASSLGTGVLEQYF. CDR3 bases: TGTGCCAGCAGCTTGGGGACAGGAGTTCTTGAGCAGTACTTC.

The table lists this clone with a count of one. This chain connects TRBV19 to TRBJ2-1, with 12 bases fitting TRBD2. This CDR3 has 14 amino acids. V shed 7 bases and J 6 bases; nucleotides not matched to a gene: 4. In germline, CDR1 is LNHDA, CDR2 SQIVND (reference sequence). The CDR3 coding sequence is TGTGCCAGTACCGTACTAGCGGGAGGCAATGAGCAGTTCTTC. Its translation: CASTVLAGGNEQFF.

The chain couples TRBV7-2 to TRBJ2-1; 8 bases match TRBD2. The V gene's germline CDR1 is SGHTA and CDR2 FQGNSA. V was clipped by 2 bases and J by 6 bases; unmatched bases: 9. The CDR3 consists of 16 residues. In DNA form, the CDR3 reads TGTGCCAGCAGCTTATTTGCGGGAGGATCATTCAATGAGCAGTTCTTC. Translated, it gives CASSLFAGGSFNEQFF.

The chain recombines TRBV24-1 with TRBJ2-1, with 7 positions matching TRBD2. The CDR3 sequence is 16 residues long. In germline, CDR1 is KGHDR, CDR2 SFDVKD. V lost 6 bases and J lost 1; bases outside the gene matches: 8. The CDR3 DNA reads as TGTGCCACCAGTCCTAGGCGGGAGAAGTCCTACAATGAGCAGTTCTTC. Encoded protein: CATSPRREKSYNEQFF.

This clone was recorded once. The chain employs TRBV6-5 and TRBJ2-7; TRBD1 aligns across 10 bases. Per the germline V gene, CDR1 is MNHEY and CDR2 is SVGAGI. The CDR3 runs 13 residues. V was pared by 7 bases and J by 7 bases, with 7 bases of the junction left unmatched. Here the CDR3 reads CASKTGQGVEQYF. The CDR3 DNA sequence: TGTGCCAGCAAGACCGGACAGGGGGTAGAGCAGTACTTC.

CDR3 loop: CASRPSLEKLFF. The CDR3 DNA reads TGTGCCAGCAGACCTAGTCTTGAAAAACTGTTTTTT. The rearrangement links TRBV28 to TRBJ1-4; D is unclear. V gave up 6 bases and J gave up 7 bases, with 9 bases separating them. CDR3 length equals 12 residues. The V gene's germline CDR1 is MDHEN and CDR2 SYDVKM. The full variable domain, in which reference TRBV28 and TRBJ1-4 provide the parts outside the CDR3, is DVKVTQSSRYLVKRTGEKVFLECVQDMDHENMFWYRQDPGLGLRLIYFSYDVKMKEKGDIPEGYSVSREKKERFSLILESASTNQTSMYLCASRPSLEKLFFGSGTQLSVL.

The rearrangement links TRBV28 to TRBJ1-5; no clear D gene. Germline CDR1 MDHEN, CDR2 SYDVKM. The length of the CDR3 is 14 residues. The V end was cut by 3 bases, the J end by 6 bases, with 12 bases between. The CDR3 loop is CASSFVRGSQPQHF. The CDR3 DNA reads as TGTGCCAGCAGTTTCGTCAGAGGATCTCAGCCCCAGCATTTT.

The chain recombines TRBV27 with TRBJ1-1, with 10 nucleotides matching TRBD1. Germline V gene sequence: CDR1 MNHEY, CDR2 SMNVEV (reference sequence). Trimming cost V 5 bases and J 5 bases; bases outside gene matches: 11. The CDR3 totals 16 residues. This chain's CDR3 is CASSLDRGLVGTEAFF. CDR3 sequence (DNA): TGTGCCAGCAGTCTCGACAGGGGGCTGGTTGGAACTGAAGCTTTCTTT.

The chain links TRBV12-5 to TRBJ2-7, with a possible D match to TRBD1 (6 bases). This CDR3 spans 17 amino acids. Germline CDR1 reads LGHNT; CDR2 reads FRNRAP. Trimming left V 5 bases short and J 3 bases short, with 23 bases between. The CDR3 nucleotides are TGTGCTAGTGGTCGATTCCCGGACAGAAAAACTTTCTACGAGCAGTACTTC. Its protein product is CASGRFPDRKTFYEQYF.

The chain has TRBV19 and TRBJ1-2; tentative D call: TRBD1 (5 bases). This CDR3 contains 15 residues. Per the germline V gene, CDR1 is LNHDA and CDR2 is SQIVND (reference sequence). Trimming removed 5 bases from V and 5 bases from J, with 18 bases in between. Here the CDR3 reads CASSPSTAILYGYTF. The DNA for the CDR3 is TGTGCCAGTAGTCCGTCGACAGCGATACTGTATGGCTACACCTTC.

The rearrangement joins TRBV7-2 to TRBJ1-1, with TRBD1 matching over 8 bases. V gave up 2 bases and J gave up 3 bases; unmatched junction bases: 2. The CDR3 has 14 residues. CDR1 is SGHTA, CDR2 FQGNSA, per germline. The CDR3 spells CASSLSGGDTEAFF. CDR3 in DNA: TGTGCCAGCAGCTTATCAGGGGGCGACACTGAAGCTTTCTTT.

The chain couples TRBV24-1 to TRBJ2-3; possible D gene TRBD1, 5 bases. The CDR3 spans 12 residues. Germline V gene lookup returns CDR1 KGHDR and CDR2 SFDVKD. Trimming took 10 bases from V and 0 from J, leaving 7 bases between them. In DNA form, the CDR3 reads TGTGCCACGCAGGGTAGCACAGATACGCAGTATTTT. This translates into CATQGSTDTQYF.

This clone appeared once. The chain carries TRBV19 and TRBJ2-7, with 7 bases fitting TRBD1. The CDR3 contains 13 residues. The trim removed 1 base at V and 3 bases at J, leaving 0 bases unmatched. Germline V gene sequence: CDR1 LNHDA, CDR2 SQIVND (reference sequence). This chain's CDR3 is CASSIGTGYEQYF. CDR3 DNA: TGTGCCAGTAGTATAGGGACAGGCTACGAGCAGTACTTC.

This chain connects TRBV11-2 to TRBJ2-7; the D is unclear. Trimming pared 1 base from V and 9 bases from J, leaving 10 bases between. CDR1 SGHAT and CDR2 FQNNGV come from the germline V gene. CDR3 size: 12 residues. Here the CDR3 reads CASSLGGGGQYF. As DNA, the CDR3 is TGTGCCAGCAGCTTAGGCGGTGGCGGGCAGTACTTC.

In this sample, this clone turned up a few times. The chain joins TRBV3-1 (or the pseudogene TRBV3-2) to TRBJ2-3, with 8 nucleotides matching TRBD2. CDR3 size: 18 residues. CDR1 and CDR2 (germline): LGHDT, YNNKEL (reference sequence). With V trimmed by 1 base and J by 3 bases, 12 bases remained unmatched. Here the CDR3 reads CASSQVPLAGGSTDTQYF. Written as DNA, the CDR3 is TGTGCCAGCAGCCAAGTACCCCTGGCGGGAGGATCAACAGATACGCAGTATTTT.